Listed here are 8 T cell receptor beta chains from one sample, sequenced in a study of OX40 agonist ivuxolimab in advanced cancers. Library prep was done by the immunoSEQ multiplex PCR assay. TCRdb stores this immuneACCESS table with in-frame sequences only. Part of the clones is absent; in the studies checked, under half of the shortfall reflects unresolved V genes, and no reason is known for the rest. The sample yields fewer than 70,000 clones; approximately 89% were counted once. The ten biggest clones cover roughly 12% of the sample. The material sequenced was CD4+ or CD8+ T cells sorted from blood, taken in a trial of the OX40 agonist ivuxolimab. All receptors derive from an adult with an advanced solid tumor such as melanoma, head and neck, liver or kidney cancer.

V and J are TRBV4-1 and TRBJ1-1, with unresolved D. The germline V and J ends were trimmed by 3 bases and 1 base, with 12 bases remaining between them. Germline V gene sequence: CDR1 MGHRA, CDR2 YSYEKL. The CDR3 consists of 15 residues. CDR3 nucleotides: TGCGCCAGCAGCCATGCCGGACGGGCGAACACTGAAGCTTTCTTT. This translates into CASSHAGRANTEAFF.

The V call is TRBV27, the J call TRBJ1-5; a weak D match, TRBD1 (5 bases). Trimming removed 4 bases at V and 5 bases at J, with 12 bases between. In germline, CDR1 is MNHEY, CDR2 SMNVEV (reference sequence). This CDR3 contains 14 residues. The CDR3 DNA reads TGTGCCAGCAGTTCGGGGGTCGGGTATCAGCCCCAGCATTTT. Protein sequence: CASSSGVGYQPQHF.

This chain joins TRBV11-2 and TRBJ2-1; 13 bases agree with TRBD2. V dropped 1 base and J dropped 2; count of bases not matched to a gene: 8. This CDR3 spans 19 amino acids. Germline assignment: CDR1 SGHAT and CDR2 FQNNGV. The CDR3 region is CASSLGRTSGSPAYNEQFF. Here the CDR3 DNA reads TGTGCCAGCAGCTTAGGTAGGACTAGCGGGAGTCCTGCCTACAATGAGCAGTTCTTC.

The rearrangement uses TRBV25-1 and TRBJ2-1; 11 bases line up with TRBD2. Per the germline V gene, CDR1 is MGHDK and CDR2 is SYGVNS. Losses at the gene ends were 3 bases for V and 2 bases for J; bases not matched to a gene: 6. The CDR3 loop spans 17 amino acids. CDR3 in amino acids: CASSDYSGRAPYNEQFF. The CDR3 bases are TGTGCCAGCAGTGACTATAGCGGGAGGGCCCCCTACAATGAGCAGTTCTTC.

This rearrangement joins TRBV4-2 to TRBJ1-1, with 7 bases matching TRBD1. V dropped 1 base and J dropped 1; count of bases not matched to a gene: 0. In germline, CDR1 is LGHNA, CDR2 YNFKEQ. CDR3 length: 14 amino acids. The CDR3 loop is CASSQGQGNTEAFF. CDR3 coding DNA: TGTGCCAGCAGCCAAGGACAGGGGAACACTGAAGCTTTCTTT.

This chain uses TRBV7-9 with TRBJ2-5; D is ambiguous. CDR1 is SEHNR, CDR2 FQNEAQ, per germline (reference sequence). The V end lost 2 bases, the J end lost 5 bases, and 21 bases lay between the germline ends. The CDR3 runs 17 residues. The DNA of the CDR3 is TGTGCCAGCAGCTTAAGGGTGGGGTTGTTAGTTTCGGAGACCCAGTACTTC. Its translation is CASSLRVGLLVSETQYF.

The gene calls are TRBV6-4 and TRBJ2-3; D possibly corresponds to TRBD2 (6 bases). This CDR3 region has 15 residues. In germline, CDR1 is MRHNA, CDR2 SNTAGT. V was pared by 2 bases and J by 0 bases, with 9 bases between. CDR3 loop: CASSDGGGSTDTQYF. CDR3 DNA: TGTGCCAGCAGTGACGGTGGGGGGAGCACAGATACGCAGTATTTT.

The CDR3 is CSAESRGELFF. Written as DNA, the CDR3 is TGCAGTGCCGAATCGAGGGGTGAGCTGTTTTTT. The rearrangement uses TRBV20-1 and TRBJ2-2; either TRBD1 or TRBD2 may fit D (5 bases each). V was cut by 6 bases and J by 11 bases, with 13 bases left in between. CDR1 and CDR2 (germline): DFQATT, SNEGSKA (reference sequence). The CDR3 has 11 residues.